The sequence of this TCR beta chain was determined in a study of blood T cell repertoires in COVID-19. Study background: T cells, B-cell-depleted T cells, or PBMCs supplied cDNA or gDNA.

Generated by immunoSEQ multiplex PCR, the TCRdb table keeps only in-frame clones and is missing some. Of roughly 100,000 clones listed, about 90% are singletons. The receptor's source is a human donor in a cohort sampled during active COVID-19. Sequencing was carried out using peripheral blood.

Written as DNA, the CDR3 is TGTGCCAGCAGTTCCCGGGAGGGGCCTGGCTACACCTTC. Its translation: CASSSREGPGYTF. The chain combines TRBV27 with TRBJ1-2; D is perhaps TRBD1 (5 bases). The germline V gene has CDR1 MNHEY and CDR2 SMNVEV (reference sequence). Trimming pared 4 bases from V and 7 bases from J, leaving 13 bases between. There are 13 residues in the CDR3.